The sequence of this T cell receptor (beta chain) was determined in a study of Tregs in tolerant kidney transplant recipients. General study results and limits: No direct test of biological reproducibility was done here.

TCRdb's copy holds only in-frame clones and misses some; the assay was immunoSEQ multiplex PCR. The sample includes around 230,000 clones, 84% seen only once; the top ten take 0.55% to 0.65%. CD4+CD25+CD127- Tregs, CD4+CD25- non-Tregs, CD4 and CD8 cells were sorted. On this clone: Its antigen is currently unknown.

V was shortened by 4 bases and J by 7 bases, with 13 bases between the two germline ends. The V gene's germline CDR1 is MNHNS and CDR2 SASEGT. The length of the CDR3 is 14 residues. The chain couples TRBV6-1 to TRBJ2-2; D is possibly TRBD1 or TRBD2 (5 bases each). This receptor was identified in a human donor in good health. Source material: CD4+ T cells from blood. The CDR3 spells CASSVWGGGGELFF. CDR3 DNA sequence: TGTGCCAGCAGTGTGTGGGGCGGAGGCGGGGAGCTGTTTTTT.